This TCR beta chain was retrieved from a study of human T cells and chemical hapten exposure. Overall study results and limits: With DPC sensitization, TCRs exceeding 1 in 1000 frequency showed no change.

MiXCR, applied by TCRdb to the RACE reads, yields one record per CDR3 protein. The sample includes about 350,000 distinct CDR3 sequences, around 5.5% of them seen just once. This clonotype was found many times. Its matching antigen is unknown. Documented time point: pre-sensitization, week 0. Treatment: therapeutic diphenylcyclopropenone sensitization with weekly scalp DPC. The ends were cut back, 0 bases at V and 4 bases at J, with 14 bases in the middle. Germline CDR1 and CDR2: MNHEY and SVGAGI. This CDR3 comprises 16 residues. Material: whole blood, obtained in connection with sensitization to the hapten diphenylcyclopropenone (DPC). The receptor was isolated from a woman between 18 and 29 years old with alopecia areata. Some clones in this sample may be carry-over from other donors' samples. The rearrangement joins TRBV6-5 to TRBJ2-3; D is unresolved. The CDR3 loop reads CASSYSHGVRSDTQYF. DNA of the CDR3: TGTGCCAGCAGTTACTCTCACGGAGTGAGATCAGATACGCAGTATTTT.